This TCR beta chain comes out of a study of T cells expressing NK-cell markers. Overall study: The authors sequenced eight donors, of whom seven were HCMV-seropositive and one was seronegative. Study conclusions and caveats: Researchers report these clonotypes also headed the CD3+CD56-NKG2C+ fraction in a few donors.

5'RACE template switching with UMIs produced the TCR beta cDNA. TCRdb reprocessed the 5' RACE reads, with one entry per CDR3 protein and no DNA. This sample's table reports around 380,000 distinct CDR3 sequences. Worth noting for this clonotype: The target antigen is unknown.

The CDR3 has 12 amino acids. Germline V gene sequence: CDR1 SNHLY, CDR2 FYNNEI. The material sequenced was blood T cells: a sorted CD56 or NKG2C T cell subset, CD4+ or CD8+ T cells, or bulk PBMC T cells (not recorded which). The chain recombines TRBV2 with TRBJ2-1. The origin of this receptor is a woman aged 50 to 60 in good health. The CDR3 protein is CASRYLDNEQFF. Together with reference TRBV2 and TRBJ2-1, the CDR3 gives the full variable domain: EPEVTQTPSHQVTQMGQEVILRCVPISNHLYFYWYRQILGQKVEFLVSFYNNEISEKSEIFDDQFSVERPDGSNFTLKIRSTKLEDSAMYFCASRYLDNEQFFGPGTRLTVL.